This entry features one TCR beta chain sequence. The antigen is not known. The data were obtained in a study of blood T cells in healthy people across ages. J was trimmed by 10 bases and V by 7 bases; bases with no gene match: 14. Germline values: CDR1 MNHNY, CDR2 SVGAGI (reference sequence). The CDR3 consists of 14 residues. Findings and limits, study-wide: Diversity of TCR beta per million T cells declined in a roughly linear way with age. Donor CMV infection status was unknown, possibly confounding age-related changes in expanded clonotypes.

The use of a sample-barcoded 5' primer and a J-beta primer mix characterized a second PCR of roughly 6 to 12 cycles. Each cDNA molecule carried a tag from a template-switch adaptor that contained 12 random nucleotides. TCRdb recomputed calls from the 5' RACE reads with MiXCR, one row per CDR3 protein. The sample has approximately 2,000,000 distinct CDR3 sequences, about 39% seen once. No fewer than 7 million PBMCs went into each sample. The sequence came from a human donor in good health. Sequencing used blood. The rearrangement uses TRBV6-6 and TRBJ1-2; 8 bases align to TRBD1. CDR3 amino acids: CASTSQGAQGDYTF. The CDR3 DNA reads TGTGCCAGCACCTCGCAGGGGGCCCAGGGTGACTACACCTTC.